Listed below are T cell receptor beta chains from one sample, sequenced in a study of beta chain features in type 1 diabetes. TCRdb's table, derived via immunoSEQ multiplex PCR, lists solely in-frame clones and lacks some. The sample has about 650,000 clones; 9.5% to 15% are singletons. Sequencing was carried out using naive CD4+ T cells from blood. These receptors came from a man between 25 and 39 years old with type 1 diabetes. Both conserved end residues are part of each CDR3. The order of the fields is clone size, D gene, J gene, V gene, CDR3 DNA, CDR3 protein. D genes are given only for firm matches. Clone size, where shown, is once, few, many, or a class for clones that have expanded.

few,TRBD1,TRBJ2-5,TRBV7-2,TGTGCCAGCAGCCCCGGACAGGGGGCAAAGACCCAGTACTTC,CASSPGQGAKTQYF
.,.,TRBJ1-1,TRBV5-1,TGCGCCAGCACCGAGACAGGACTGAACACTGAAGCTTTCTTT,CASTETGLNTEAFF
few,TRBD1,TRBJ2-5,TRBV7-2,TGTGCCAGCAGCTCGGGACAGGGAGAGACCCAGTACTTC,CASSSGQGETQYF
.,TRBD2,TRBJ2-3,TRBV15,TGTGCCACCAGCAGAGATTGGATAGCGGGGGCCCTAACAGATACGCAGTATTTT,CATSRDWIAGALTDTQYF
.,.,TRBJ2-6,TRBV27,TGTGCCAGCAGTCCCCAATCTGGGGCCAACGTCCTGACTTTC,CASSPQSGANVLTF
.,.,TRBJ1-5,TRBV7-8,TGTGCCAGCAGCTTCCAAACGGCGGGAATTAATCAGCCCCAGCATTTT,CASSFQTAGINQPQHF
few,.,TRBJ2-4,TRBV7-2,TGTGCCAGCAGCTTATCGAGGGGCGCCCTGAAAAACATTCAGTACTTC,CASSLSRGALKNIQYF
few,TRBD2,TRBJ2-3,TRBV2,TGTGCCAGCAGTTGGACTAGCGGGGGGCAGTATCAGTATTTT,CASSWTSGGQYQYF
.,TRBD1,TRBJ1-5,TRBV25-1,TGTGCCAGCAGTGACCCCCCCGGGACAGGGGGCTATCAGCCCCAGCATTTT,CASSDPPGTGGYQPQHF
few,.,TRBJ2-7,TRBV2,TGTGCCAGCACCCGAGGGGTGGACGAGCAGTACTTC,CASTRGVDEQYF
few,TRBD1,TRBJ2-7,TRBV11-2,TGTGCCAGCAGCTTAGATCATTCAGGGACAGTCGACGAGCAGTACTTC,CASSLDHSGTVDEQYF
few,.,TRBJ1-2,TRBV4-3,TGCGCCAGCAGCCAATCAGGCCAGGTCTATGGCTACACCTTC,CASSQSGQVYGYTF
.,.,TRBJ2-2,TRBV19,TGTGCCAGTAGTATTTCGGATCGAAACACCGGGGAGCTGTTTTTT,CASSISDRNTGELFF
few,.,TRBJ2-6,TRBV19,TGTGCCAGTAGGACGGACAGCTCTGGGGCCAACGTCCTGACTTTC,CASRTDSSGANVLTF
few,.,TRBJ2-2,TRBV5-1,TGCGCCAGCAGCTTGGAAACAGCCTCGTTAAGGGGGGAGCTGTTTTTT,CASSLETASLRGELFF
.,.,TRBJ1-2,TRBV7-9,TGTGCCAGCAGCTTACGGAGGGAACTTGGCTACACCTTC,CASSLRRELGYTF
.,TRBD2,TRBJ2-5,TRBV2,TGTGCCAGCAGGGAACGACGGCGGGGGGTAACAGAGACCCAGTACTTC,CASRERRRGVTETQYF
few,.,TRBJ1-2,TRBV9,TGTGCCAGCAGCGTAGCGGCAGATCGTAACTATGGCTACACCTTC,CASSVAADRNYGYTF
.,.,TRBJ2-7,TRBV4-2,TGTGCCAGCAGCCCGGACTCTAGCGAGGGCTCCTACGAGCAGTACTTC,CASSPDSSEGSYEQYF
.,.,TRBJ2-5,TRBV27,TGTGCCAGCAGCAACCATCGACAGAGCGTCCACCAAGAGACCCAGTACTTC,CASSNHRQSVHQETQYF
few,.,TRBJ1-2,TRBV6-5,TGTGCCAGCAGCGCGGCCCGGCGTTCCTCCTATGGCTACACCTTC,CASSAARRSSYGYTF
.,TRBD1,TRBJ2-3,TRBV7-9,TGTGCCAGCAGCGCCGGGACAGTTAGCACAGATACGCAGTATTTT,CASSAGTVSTDTQYF
.,.,TRBJ2-1,TRBV29-1,TGCAGCGTAAGGACTTCCCCGGGGTACAATGAGCAGTTCTTC,CSVRTSPGYNEQFF
few,.,TRBJ1-2,TRBV25-1,TGTGCCAGCAGAGGGGCGAACTATGGCTACACCTTC,CASRGANYGYTF
.,.,TRBJ1-6,TRBV5-4,TGTGCCAGCAGCTTGGGTTCGGGGGTGACGAATTCACCCCTCCACTTT,CASSLGSGVTNSPLHF
few,TRBD1,TRBJ1-1,TRBV2,TGTGCCAGCAGTGAAGCTGGAGGGGGCTACGCCTCTGAAGCTTTCTTT,CASSEAGGGYASEAFF
few,TRBD2,TRBJ2-1,TRBV30,TGTGCCTCGAGGGGAGGGGAGGGTGAGCAGTTCTTC,CASRGGEGEQFF
few,.,TRBJ2-7,TRBV11-2,TGTGCCAGCAGCCCCACCCGGTCCGAGCAGTACTTC,CASSPTRSEQYF
.,TRBD2,TRBJ2-7,TRBV28,TGTGCCAGTATCGGGGAGGGCTCCTACGAGCAGTACTTC,CASIGEGSYEQYF
few,TRBD1,TRBJ2-7,TRBV29-1,TGCAGCGTTCTACAGGGGTCGAAAAACGAGCAGTACTTC,CSVLQGSKNEQYF
once,TRBD2,TRBJ2-5,TRBV27,TGTGCCAGCAGACTCGGGACTAGCGGGGGCAGGGAGACCCAGTACTTC,CASRLGTSGGRETQYF
few,.,TRBJ2-6,TRBV11-2,TGTGCCAGCTCGACCCAGGGGTCTGGGGCCAACGTCCTGACTTTC,CASSTQGSGANVLTF
.,TRBD2,TRBJ2-4,TRBV7-2,TGTGCCAGCAGCCCCGGGGGGGCCGGAACCAAAAACATTCAGTACTTC,CASSPGGAGTKNIQYF
few,TRBD1,TRBJ2-7,TRBV5-1,TGCGCCAGCAGCTTGAGTGTCGGGACAGGGATCGAGCAGTACTTC,CASSLSVGTGIEQYF
.,TRBD1,TRBJ2-7,TRBV28,TGTGCCAGCACCGGTCGACAGGGCAAACACGAGCAGTACTTC,CASTGRQGKHEQYF
.,.,TRBJ2-5,TRBV4-2,TGTGCCAGCAGCCTCCAGGCAGGGGAAAAAGAGACCCAGTACTTC,CASSLQAGEKETQYF
few,.,TRBJ2-6,TRBV7-2,TGTGCCAGCAGCTTTTCTGGGGCAGGAGGGGCCAACGTCCTGACTTTC,CASSFSGAGGANVLTF
.,TRBD1,TRBJ1-2,TRBV25-1,TGTGCCAGCAGTCCCCGGGACAGTGAAGCCTATGGCTACACCTTC,CASSPRDSEAYGYTF
.,TRBD1,TRBJ2-7,TRBV2,TGTGCCAGCAGAACCGGGACAGGGTCCAACGAGCAGTACTTC,CASRTGTGSNEQYF
few,.,TRBJ2-5,TRBV30,TGTGCCTGGGGGCCGGGGGCACAAGAGACCCAGTACTTC,CAWGPGAQETQYF
.,.,TRBJ2-7,TRBV7-2,TGTGCCAGCAGCGCCTTTTCCTACGAGCAGTACTTC,CASSAFSYEQYF
.,.,TRBJ2-7,TRBV7-8,TGTGCCAGCAGCCCGATAATCGGGGGGCGGTACGAGCAGTACTTC,CASSPIIGGRYEQYF
.,.,TRBJ2-1,TRBV29-1,TGCAGCGTCCGGGGGGGGACAGCCTCCACTGAGCAGTTCTTC,CSVRGGTASTEQFF
few,.,TRBJ2-1,TRBV27,TGTGCCAGCAGTTTATCGCGGCTAGACAATGAGCAGTTCTTC,CASSLSRLDNEQFF
few,TRBD2,TRBJ2-1,TRBV14,TGTGCCAGCAGCCAACCAACTAGCGGGGGGAAGTTCTTC,CASSQPTSGGKFF
few,.,TRBJ2-7,TRBV29-1,TGCAGCGTTGTGCCGACCGGGTCCTACGAGCAGTACTTC,CSVVPTGSYEQYF
few,.,TRBJ1-2,TRBV20-1,TGCAGTACCTCCTCGGGGCACGGCTACACCTTC,CSTSSGHGYTF
few,TRBD1,TRBJ1-4,TRBV30,TGTGCCACCTCCCGACAGGGGGCGAAGGAAAAACTGTTTTTT,CATSRQGAKEKLFF
.,TRBD2,TRBJ2-1,TRBV9,TGTGCCAGCAGCGTAGCGGGACTAGCATCTGGCAATGAGCAGTTCTTC,CASSVAGLASGNEQFF
few,TRBD1,TRBJ1-5,TRBV6-5,TGTGCCAGCAGCAGGGGGGGCACGAGCAATCAGCCCCAGCATTTT,CASSRGGTSNQPQHF
.,TRBD1,TRBJ1-4,TRBV7-9,TGTGCCAGCAGCCCCGGACAGGGGCTTAATGAAAAACTGTTTTTT,CASSPGQGLNEKLFF
.,.,TRBJ1-6,TRBV11-2,TGTGCCAGCACAGGAGGGGCCTTGAATTCACCCCTCCACTTT,CASTGGALNSPLHF